This record looks at one T cell receptor beta chain sequence and its context. Time point meaning: pre-treatment sample, taken before nivolumab and TIL therapy. Adults with stage 4 NSCLC were enrolled in a phase I trial. The CDR3 spans 16 residues. V lost 0 bases to trimming and J lost 6 bases; unmatched junction nucleotides: 7. Germline assignment: CDR1 SGHRS and CDR2 YFSETQ. This entry is derived from a study of TIL therapy for anti-PD-1-resistant metastatic lung cancer. On the study more broadly: Patients then received nivolumab; progressors got lymphodepletion, TIL and IL-2. Tumors carried a median roughly 1.5 non-synonymous mutations per megabase.

This was the immunoSEQ v3 assay. Here immunoSEQ multiplex PCR was the method, and the copy in TCRdb shows in-frame clones only, minus some. The repertoire consists of tens of thousands of clones, with under 75% occurring once and the leading ten covering 6.6%. Material: blood, obtained at baseline. The V call is TRBV5-1, the J call TRBJ2-7; 12 nucleotides align to TRBD2. This receptor was obtained from a person aged 25-85 years with non-small cell lung cancer. The CDR3 reads CASSLAPSGRALEQYF. CDR3 sequence (DNA): TGCGCCAGCAGCTTGGCCCCTAGCGGGAGGGCCCTCGAGCAGTACTTC.